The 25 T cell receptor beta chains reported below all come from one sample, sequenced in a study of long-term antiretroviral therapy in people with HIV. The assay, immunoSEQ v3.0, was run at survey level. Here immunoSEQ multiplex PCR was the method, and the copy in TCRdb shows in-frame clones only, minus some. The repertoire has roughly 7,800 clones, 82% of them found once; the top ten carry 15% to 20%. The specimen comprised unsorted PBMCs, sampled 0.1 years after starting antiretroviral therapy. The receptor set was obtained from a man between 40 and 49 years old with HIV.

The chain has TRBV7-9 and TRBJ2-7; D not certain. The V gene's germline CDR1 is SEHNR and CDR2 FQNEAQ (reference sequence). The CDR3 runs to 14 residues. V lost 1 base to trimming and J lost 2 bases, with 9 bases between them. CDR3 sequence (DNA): TGTGCCAGCAGCTTAGATGCATATACCTACGAGCAGTACTTC. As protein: CASSLDAYTYEQYF.

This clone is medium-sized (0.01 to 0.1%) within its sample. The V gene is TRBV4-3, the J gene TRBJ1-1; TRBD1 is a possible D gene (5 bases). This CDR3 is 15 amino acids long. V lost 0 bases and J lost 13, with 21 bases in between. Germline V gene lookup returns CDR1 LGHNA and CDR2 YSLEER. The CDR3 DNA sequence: TGCGCCAGCAGCCAAGATCTGGGGCAGGGTAGGCTTCGTTTCTTT. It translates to CASSQDLGQGRLRFF.

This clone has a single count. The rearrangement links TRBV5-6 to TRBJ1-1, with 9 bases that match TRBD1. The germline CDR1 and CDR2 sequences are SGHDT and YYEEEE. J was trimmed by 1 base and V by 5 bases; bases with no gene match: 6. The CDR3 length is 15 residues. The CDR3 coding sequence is TGTGCCAGCAGTTGGGGGACAGGGTCGAACACTGAAGCTTTCTTT. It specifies CASSWGTGSNTEAFF.

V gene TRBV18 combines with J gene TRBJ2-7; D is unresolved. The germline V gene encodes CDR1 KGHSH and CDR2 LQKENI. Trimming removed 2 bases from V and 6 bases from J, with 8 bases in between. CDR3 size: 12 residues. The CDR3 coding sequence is TGTGCCAGCTCACCATTAGCCGGCGAGCAGTACTTC. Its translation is CASSPLAGEQYF.

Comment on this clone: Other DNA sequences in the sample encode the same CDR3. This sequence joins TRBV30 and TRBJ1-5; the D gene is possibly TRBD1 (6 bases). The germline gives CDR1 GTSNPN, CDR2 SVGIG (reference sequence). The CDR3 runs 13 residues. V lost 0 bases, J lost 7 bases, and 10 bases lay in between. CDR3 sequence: CAWSVQGGQPQHF. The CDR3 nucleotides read TGTGCCTGGAGTGTACAGGGTGGACAGCCCCAGCATTTT.

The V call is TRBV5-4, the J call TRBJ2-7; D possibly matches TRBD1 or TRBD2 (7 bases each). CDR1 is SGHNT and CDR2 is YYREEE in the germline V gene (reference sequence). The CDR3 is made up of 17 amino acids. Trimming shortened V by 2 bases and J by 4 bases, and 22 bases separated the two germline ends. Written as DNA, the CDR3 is TGTGCCAGCAGCTTCGGGGGGAGGGGGACAGCAACTTACGAGCAGTACTTC. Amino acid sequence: CASSFGGRGTATYEQYF.

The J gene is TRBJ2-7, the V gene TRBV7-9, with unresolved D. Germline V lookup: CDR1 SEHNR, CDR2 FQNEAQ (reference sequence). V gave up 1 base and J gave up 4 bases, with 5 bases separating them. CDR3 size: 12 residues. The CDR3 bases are TGTGCCAGCAGCTTAGGGCAGTACGAGCAGTACTTC. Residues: CASSLGQYEQYF.

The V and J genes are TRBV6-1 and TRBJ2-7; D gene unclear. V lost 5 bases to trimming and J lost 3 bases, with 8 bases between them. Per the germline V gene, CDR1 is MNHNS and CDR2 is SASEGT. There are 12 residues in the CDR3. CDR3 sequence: CASSHTGYEQYF. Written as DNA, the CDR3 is TGTGCCAGCAGTCACACGGGCTACGAGCAGTACTTC.

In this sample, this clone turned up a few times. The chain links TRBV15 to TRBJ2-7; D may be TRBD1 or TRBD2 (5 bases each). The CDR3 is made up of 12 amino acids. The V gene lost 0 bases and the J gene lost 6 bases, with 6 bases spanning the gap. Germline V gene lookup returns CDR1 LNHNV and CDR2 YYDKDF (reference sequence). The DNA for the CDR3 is TGTGCCACCAGCAGAGATGGGGGCGAGCAGTACTTC. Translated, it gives CATSRDGGEQYF.

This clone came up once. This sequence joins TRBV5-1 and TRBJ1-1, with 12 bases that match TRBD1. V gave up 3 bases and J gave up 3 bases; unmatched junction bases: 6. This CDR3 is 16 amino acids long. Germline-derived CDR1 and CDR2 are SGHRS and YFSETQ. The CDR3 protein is CASSWGQGALDTEAFF. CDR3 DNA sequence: TGCGCCAGCAGCTGGGGACAGGGGGCTCTTGACACTGAAGCTTTCTTT. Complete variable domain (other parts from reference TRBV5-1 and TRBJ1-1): KAGVTQTPRYLIKTRGQQVTLSCSPISGHRSVSWYQQTPGQGLQFLFEYFSETQRNKGNFPGRFSGRQFSNSRSEMNVSTLELGDSALYLCASSWGQGALDTEAFFGQGTRLTVV.

CDR3 coding DNA: TGCGCCAGCAGCACGACTGGACAGAGAAACACTGAAGCTTTCTTT. Translated: CASSTTGQRNTEAFF. The chain combines TRBV5-1 with TRBJ1-1, with a tentative D call TRBD1 (6 bases). Trimming pared 4 bases from V and 2 bases from J, leaving 15 bases between. Germline assignment: CDR1 SGHRS and CDR2 YFSETQ. CDR3 length: 15 residues.

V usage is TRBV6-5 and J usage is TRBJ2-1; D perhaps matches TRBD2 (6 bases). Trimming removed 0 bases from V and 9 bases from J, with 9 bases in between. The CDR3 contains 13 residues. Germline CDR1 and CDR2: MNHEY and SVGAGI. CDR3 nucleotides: TGTGCCAGCAGTTACTCGTTGGGGGGTGAGCAGTTCTTC. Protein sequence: CASSYSLGGEQFF.

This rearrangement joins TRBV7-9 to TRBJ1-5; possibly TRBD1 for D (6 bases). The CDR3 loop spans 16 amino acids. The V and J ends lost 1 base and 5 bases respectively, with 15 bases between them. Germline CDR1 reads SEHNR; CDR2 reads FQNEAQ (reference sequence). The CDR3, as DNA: TGTGCCAGCAGCTTAGTAGGACAGCCCGCGGATCAGCCCCAGCATTTT. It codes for CASSLVGQPADQPQHF. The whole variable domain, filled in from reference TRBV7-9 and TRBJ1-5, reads DTGVSQNPRHKITKRGQNVTFRCDPISEHNRLYWYRQTLGQGPEFLTYFQNEAQLEKSRLLSDRFSAERPKGSFSTLEIQRTEQGDSAMYLCASSLVGQPADQPQHFGDGTRLSIL.

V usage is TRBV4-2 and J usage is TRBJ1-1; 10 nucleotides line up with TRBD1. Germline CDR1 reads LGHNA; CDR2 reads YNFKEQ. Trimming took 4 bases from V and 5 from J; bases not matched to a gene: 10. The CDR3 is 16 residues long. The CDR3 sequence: CASSLTGQGRGTEAFF. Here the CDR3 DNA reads TGTGCCAGCAGCCTGACGGGACAGGGGCGTGGAACTGAAGCTTTCTTT.

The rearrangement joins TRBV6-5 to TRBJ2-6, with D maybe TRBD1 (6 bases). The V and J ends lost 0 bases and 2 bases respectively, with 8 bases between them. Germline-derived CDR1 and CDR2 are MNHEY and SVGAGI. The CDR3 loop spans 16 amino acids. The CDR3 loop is CASSYSGATGANVLTF. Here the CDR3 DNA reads TGTGCCAGCAGTTACTCGGGGGCAACTGGGGCCAACGTCCTGACTTTC.

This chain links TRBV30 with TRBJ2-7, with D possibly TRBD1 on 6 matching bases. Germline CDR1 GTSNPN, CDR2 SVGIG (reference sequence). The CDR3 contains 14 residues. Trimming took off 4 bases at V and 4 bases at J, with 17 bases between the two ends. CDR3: CAWTGTGKSYEQYF. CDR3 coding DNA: TGTGCCTGGACAGGTACAGGGAAGAGTTACGAGCAGTACTTC. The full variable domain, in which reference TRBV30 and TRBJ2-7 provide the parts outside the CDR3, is SQTIHQWPATLVQPVGSPLSLECTVEGTSNPNLYWYRQAAGRGLQLLFYSVGIGQISSEVPQNLSASRPQDRQFILSSKKLLLSDSGFYLCAWTGTGKSYEQYFGPGTRLTVT.

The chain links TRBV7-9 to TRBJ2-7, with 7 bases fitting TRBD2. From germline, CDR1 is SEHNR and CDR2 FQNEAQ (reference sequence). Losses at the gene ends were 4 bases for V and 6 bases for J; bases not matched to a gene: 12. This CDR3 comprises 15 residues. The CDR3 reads CASSSSSTSLREQYF. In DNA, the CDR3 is TGTGCCAGCAGCTCATCGTCGACTAGCCTCCGCGAGCAGTACTTC.

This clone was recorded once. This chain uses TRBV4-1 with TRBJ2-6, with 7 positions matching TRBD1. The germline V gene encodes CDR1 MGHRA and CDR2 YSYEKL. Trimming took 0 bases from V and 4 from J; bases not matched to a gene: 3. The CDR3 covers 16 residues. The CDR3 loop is CASSQDLGGGANVLTF. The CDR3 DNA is TGCGCCAGCAGCCAAGATCTAGGGGGCGGGGCCAACGTCCTGACTTTC.

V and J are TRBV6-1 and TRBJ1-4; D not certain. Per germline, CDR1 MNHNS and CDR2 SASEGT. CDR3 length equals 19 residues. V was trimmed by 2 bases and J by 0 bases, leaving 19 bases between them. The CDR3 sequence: CASSEFGFERFATNEKLFF. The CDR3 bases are TGTGCCAGCAGTGAATTTGGTTTTGAAAGATTTGCAACTAATGAAAAACTGTTTTTT.

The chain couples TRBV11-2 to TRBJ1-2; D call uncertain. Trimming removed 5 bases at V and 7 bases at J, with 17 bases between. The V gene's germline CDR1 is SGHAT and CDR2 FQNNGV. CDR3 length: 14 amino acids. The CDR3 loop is CASSPPSRGSGYTF. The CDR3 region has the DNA TGTGCCAGCAGCCCGCCCTCGCGGGGATCTGGCTACACCTTC.

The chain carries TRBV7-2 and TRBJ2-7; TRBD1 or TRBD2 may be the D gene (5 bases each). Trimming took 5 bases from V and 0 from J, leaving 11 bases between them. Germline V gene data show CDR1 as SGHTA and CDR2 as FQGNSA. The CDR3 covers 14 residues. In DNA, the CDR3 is TGTGCCAGCAGCCTAGGGACCCACTCCTACGAGCAGTACTTC. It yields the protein CASSLGTHSYEQYF.

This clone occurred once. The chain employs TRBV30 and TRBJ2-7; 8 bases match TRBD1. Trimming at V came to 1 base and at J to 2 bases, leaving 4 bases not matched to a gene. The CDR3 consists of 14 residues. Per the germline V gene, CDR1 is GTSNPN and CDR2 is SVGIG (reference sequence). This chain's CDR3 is CAWSEATGAYEQYF. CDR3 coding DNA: TGTGCCTGGAGTGAAGCGACAGGGGCCTACGAGCAGTACTTC.

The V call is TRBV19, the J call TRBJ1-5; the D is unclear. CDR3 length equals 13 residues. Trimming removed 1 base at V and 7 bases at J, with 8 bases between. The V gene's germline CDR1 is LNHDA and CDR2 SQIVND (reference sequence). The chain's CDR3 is CASSIAREQPQHF. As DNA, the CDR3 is TGTGCCAGTAGTATAGCCCGGGAGCAGCCCCAGCATTTT.

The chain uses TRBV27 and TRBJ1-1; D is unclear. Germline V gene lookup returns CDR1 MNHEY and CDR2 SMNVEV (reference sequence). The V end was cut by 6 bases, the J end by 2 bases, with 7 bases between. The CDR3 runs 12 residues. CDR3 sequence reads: CASRDGNTEAFF. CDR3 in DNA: TGTGCCAGCAGGGACGGAAACACTGAAGCTTTCTTT.

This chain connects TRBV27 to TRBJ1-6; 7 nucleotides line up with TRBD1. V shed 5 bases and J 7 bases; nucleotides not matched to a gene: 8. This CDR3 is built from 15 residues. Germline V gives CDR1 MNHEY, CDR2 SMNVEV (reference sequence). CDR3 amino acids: CASSTETGNNSPLHF. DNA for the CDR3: TGTGCCAGCAGTACCGAGACAGGGAACAATTCACCCCTCCACTTT.